This TCR beta chain was obtained from a study of blood T cell repertoires in COVID-19. Study-level background: Samples came from the United States, Italy and Spain, spanning acute and convalescent COVID-19. From T cells, B-cell-depleted T cells, or PBMCs came the material, which was cDNA or gDNA.

Study processing details: It was from reference gene primer amplification that nucleated cell counts were estimated. Profiled with immunoSEQ multiplex PCR; TCRdb holds only in-frame clones, not every one. Clone size and the V and J calls come from that table; the DNA yielded D and trimming. The data show 150,000 or so clones, 70% to 85% seen once. CDR1 MGHRA and CDR2 YSYEKL come from the germline V gene. This CDR3 spans 14 amino acids. V gave up 4 bases and J gave up 0 bases, with 9 bases separating them. This clone appeared a single time. The chain is built from TRBV4-1 and TRBJ1-2; D ambiguous. Sequenced material: peripheral blood. This clonotype originated in a woman aged 80 or older with acute or convalescent COVID-19. This CDR3 reads CASSLRISNYGYTF. The CDR3 nucleotides read TGCGCCAGCAGCCTGAGGATTTCTAACTATGGCTACACCTTC.